This TCR beta chain was profiled in a study of Ad26.COV2.S vaccination and SARS-CoV-2 variants. The germline V and J ends were trimmed by 0 bases and 0 bases, with 6 bases remaining between them. Germline V gene data show CDR1 as SGHDN and CDR2 as FVKESK. The CDR3 loop spans 15 amino acids. Data came from immunoSEQ multiplex PCR; TCRdb stores just in-frame clones and leaves some out. The sample lists roughly 500,000 clones, roughly nine tenths occurring once. Treatment defined: some 20 received Ad26.COV2.S at low or high dose, single or two shots; about 5 received placebo; per-sample allocation not given. Specimen acquisition occurred on day 63 following the initial vaccine or placebo injection.

Here the sequenced sample was peripheral blood, taken in a trial of Ad26.COV2.S vaccine versus placebo. The clonotype originates from a person aged 18-65 years who received the Ad26.COV2.S COVID-19 vaccine or a placebo. The chain employs TRBV14 and TRBJ2-1, with D unresolved. The CDR3 sequence is CASSQEVSSYNEQFF. CDR3 nucleotide sequence: TGTGCCAGCAGCCAAGAAGTTAGCTCCTACAATGAGCAGTTCTTC.